This T cell receptor beta chain stems from a study of T-cell reconstitution after alpha-beta-depleted transplantation in children. This CDR3 has 14 amino acids. The germline V gene encodes CDR1 SGDLS and CDR2 YYNGEE. V was pared by 3 bases and J by 2 bases, with 12 bases between. Unique molecular identifiers featured in how the TCRbeta library was prepared. Using its own MiXCR run on the PCR reads, TCRdb lists one record per CDR3 protein. The sample has about 540,000 distinct CDR3 sequences; about 18% are singletons. Sequencing was performed on PBMCs from the stem cell graft donor, taken from the stem cell graft. The sequence was collected from a human donor who donated a stem cell graft to a child with acute lymphoblastic leukemia. V is TRBV9 and J is TRBJ2-7, with D perhaps given as TRBD1 or TRBD2 (5 bases each). The CDR3 loop reads CASSAGDGAYEQYF. The CDR3 nucleotides read TGTGCCAGCAGCGCCGGGGACGGCGCCTACGAGCAGTACTTC.